This T cell receptor (gamma chain) derives from a study of intestinal T cells in coeliac disease (dated by TCRdb to 2018 to 2021). Background for the entire study: In the TRG cohort, the mean age of coeliac patients was 15 to 16 years compared with around 59 years for controls, so the coeliac patients were much younger than the controls. The TCR-delta (TRD) cohort included duodenal biopsies from ten or so coeliac disease patients and ten or so non-coeliac controls. Duodenal biopsies from approximately 30 coeliac disease patients and under 25 non-coeliac controls were included in a second, larger TCR-gamma (TRG) cohort.

Genomic DNA was extracted with the QIAamp DNA FFPE tissue kit from ten 5-um FFPE scrolls per case. Classification of coeliac disease based on the TCR repertoire was tested using fully anonymised formalin-fixed paraffin-embedded duodenal biopsies that were surplus to diagnostic needs. The controls had upper endoscopy for reflux, dyspepsia or gastritis, and there was no clinical or histological suspicion of coeliac disease in any of the controls. What the study reported, not specific to this receptor: The coeliac group and the control group were significantly different in age, but an analysis split by age did not give significant classification. FFPE-derived DNA was found to be relatively degraded, and loss of a proportion of TCR sequences in each sample was likely caused by this degradation. Clustering based on TRG put 51 of 54 biopsies (roughly 94%) in the right class, and the reported leave-one-out accuracy was about 87%. In training, clustering based on TRD kmers put all 20 or so biopsies in the right class, and the reported leave-one-out accuracy was roughly 90%. There was no way to tell repeated CDR3 amino acid sequences apart from PCR duplicates.

The library was obtained by multiplex PCR. Instrument used: Ion Torrent PGM. TRG repertoires were amplified from approximately 220 ng of biopsy DNA with the LymphoTrack kit, in which Illumina adapters are carried by the primers. TRG amplicons were purified using AMPure XP beads, were quantified on a 2100 Bioanalyzer, and were pooled equimolarly. Sequencing of TRG libraries was performed on an Ion PGM instrument. In the original analysis: FastX removed reads in which more than 10% of nucleotides fell below the per-patient third-quartile quality score. IMGT/HighV-QUEST was used to align reads in order to assign V, D and J genes, locate CDR3 regions and judge functionality. Sequences were converted to amino acids, and every sequence predicted to be non-functional was removed. CDR3s were split into kmers, with and without positional annotation; kmer frequencies underwent PCA, and samples were clustered using all 1023 combinations of PCs 1-10. Leave-one-out cross-validation was used to validate the classification, with parameters re-optimised on the remaining samples in each round. Using the vegan R package, Shannon diversity was calculated from repeated random subsamples whose size matched the lowest read count. Clone calls in TCRdb were regenerated from the public reads with CATT, after which identical DNA sequences shared one row. These V and J calls derive from TCRdb rather than the authors' analysis. Here the sample has several hundred gamma-chain clones; roughly 50% occur a single time. The ten largest clonotypes hold 15% to 20% of the sample.

On this clone itself: The antigen this receptor binds is unknown. It has no much larger one-base neighbor in the sample; base qualities were not kept.

Via the germline V gene, CDR1 is VENAVY and CDR2 YDSYNSRV. Trimmed from V: 3 bases; trimmed from J: 3 bases; junction bases lacking a gene match: 8. The CDR3, cysteine through phenylalanine, is 14 amino acids long. CDR3 DNA is the only sequence kept; it has 42 bases, read in frame from the first base. This receptor chain uses TRGV8 and TRGJ1 or TRGJ2. The receptor's source is a human donor who served as a control with a normal duodenal biopsy, not a healthy volunteer. The specimen sequenced was a duodenal biopsy. The CDR3 has the sequence CATWDAPAYYKKLF. The nucleotide sequence reads as follows: TGTGCCACCTGGGATGCCCCGGCTTATTATAAGAAACTCTTT.